Included here is one T cell receptor beta chain sequence, with context. The antigen is not known. Germline V CDR1 and CDR2: SGDLS, YYNGEE. CDR3 length: 17 amino acids. J lost 0 bases, V lost 0 bases, and 6 bases had no gene match. The authors extracted RNA and reverse transcribed it into cDNA as the sequencing template. Profiled with immunoSEQ multiplex PCR; TCRdb holds only in-frame clones, not every one. Among approximately 59,000 clones listed, around half were seen once. Alopecia areata patients provided lesional scalp punch biopsies and peripheral blood, both collected for the study. These data are taken from a study of CD8+ T cells in alopecia areata. Study context: Each day, treated patients took oral tofacitinib twice, at 5 to 10 mg per dose.

General observations from the study: Although TCR sharing was seen in mice, sharing across patients was less clear, possibly for HLA-related reasons. Higher clonality and more expanded CD8+ clones appeared in lesional than normal scalp.

This sequence was found in a human donor with alopecia areata. Source: CD8+ T cells sorted from blood, taken at week 0. V gene TRBV9 combines with J gene TRBJ2-1, with 7 bases lining up with TRBD1. The CDR3 region is CASSVEAGGSSYNEQFF. CDR3 nucleotides: TGTGCCAGCAGCGTAGAAGCAGGGGGAAGCTCCTACAATGAGCAGTTCTTC.